Reported below is one T cell receptor (beta chain). This entry belongs to a study of blood T cells in healthy people across ages. A second roughly 6 to 12 cycle PCR used barcoded and J-beta primers. Each CDR3 protein is one row after TCRdb ran MiXCR on the 5' RACE reads. The sample includes about 650,000 distinct CDR3 sequences, 40% to 65% seen only once; the top ten take around an eighth. In germline, CDR1 is MDHEN, CDR2 SYDVKM. V was clipped by 6 bases and J by 13 bases; unmatched bases: 9. The CDR3 has 14 amino acids. Material: blood. The V and J genes are TRBV28 and TRBJ1-6; 10 bases line up with TRBD1. The receptor was isolated from a woman over 75 in good health. CDR3 sequence reads: CASSRTGGDLPLHF. Written as DNA, the CDR3 is TGTGCCAGCAGCCGGACAGGGGGGGATTTGCCCCTCCACTTT.